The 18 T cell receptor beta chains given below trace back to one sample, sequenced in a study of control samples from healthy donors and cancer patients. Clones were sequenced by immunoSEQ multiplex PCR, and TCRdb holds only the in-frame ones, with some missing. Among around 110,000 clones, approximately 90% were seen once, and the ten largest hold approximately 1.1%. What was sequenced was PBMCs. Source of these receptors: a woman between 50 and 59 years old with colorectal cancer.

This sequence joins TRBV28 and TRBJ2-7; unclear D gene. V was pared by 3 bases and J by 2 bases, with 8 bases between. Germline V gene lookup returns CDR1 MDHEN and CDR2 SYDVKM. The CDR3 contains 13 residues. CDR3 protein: CASSFPRTYEQYF. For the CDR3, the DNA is TGTGCCAGCAGTTTCCCGCGCACCTACGAGCAGTACTTC.

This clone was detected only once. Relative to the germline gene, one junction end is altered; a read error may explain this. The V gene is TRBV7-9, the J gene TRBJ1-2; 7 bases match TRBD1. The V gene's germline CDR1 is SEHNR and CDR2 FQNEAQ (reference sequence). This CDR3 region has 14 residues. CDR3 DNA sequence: TGTGCCAGCAGCTTAATCCAAACAGGGGATGGCTACGCCTTC. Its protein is CASSLIQTGDGYAF.

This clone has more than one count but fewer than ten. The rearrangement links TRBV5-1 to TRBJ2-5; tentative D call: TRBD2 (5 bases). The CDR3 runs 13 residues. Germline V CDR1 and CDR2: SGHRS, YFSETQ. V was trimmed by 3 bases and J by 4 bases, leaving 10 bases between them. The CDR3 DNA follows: TGCGCCAGCAGCTGGAGGTCCCGAGAGACCCAGTACTTC. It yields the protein CASSWRSRETQYF. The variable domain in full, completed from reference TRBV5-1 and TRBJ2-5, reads KAGVTQTPRYLIKTRGQQVTLSCSPISGHRSVSWYQQTPGQGLQFLFEYFSETQRNKGNFPGRFSGRQFSNSRSEMNVSTLELGDSALYLCASSWRSRETQYFGPGTRLLVL.

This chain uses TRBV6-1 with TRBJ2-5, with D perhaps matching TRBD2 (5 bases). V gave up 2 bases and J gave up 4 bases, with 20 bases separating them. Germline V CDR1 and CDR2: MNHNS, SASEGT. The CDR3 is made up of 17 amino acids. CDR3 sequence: CASSERFGSGSGETQYF. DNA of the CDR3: TGTGCCAGCAGTGAAAGGTTCGGATCGGGGTCGGGAGAGACCCAGTACTTC.

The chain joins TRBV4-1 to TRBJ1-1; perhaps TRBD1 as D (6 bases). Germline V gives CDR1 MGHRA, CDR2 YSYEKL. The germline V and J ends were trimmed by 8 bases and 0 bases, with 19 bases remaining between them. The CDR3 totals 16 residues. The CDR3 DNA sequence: TGCGCCAGCTCCCCTTTCGTTGGACAGCTGAACACTGAAGCTTTCTTT. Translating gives CASSPFVGQLNTEAFF.

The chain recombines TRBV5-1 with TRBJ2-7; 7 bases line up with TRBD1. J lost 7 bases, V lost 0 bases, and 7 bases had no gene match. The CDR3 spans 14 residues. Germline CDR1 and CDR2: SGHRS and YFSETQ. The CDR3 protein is CASSLGTGLREQYF. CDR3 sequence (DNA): TGCGCCAGCAGCTTGGGGACAGGCCTTCGGGAGCAGTACTTC.

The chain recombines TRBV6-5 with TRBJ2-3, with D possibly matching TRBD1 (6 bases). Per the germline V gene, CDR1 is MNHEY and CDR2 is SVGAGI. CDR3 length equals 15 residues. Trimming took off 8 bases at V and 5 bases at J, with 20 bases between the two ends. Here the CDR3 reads CASGRDTGIVDTQYF. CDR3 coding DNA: TGTGCCAGCGGCCGGGACACAGGGATAGTAGATACGCAGTATTTT.

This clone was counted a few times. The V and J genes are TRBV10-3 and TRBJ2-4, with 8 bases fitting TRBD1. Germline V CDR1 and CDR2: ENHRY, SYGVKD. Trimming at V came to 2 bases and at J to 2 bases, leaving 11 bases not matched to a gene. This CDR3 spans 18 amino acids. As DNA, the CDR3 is TGTGCCATCAGTGAGAAAGCCCTGGCAGGGGGCTCCAAAAACATTCAGTACTTC. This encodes CAISEKALAGGSKNIQYF.

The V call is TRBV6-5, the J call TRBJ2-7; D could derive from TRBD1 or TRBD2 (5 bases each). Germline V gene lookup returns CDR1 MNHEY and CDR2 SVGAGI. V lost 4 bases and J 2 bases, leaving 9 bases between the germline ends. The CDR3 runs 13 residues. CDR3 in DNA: TGTGCCAGCAGTTGGGGACGGACCTACGAGCAGTACTTC. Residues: CASSWGRTYEQYF.

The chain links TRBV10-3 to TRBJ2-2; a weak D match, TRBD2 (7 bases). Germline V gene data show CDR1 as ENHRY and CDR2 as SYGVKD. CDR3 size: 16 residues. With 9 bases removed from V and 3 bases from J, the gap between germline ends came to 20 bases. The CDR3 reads CAIPLRGGEYTGELFF. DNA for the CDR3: TGTGCCATTCCTTTAAGGGGGGGCGAGTACACCGGGGAGCTGTTTTTT.

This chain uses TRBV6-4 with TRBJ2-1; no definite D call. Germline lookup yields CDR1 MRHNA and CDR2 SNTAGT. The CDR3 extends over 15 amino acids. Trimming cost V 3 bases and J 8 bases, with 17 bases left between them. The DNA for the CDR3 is TGTGCCAGCAGTGAAGAAACAAGGGCTGTCGATGAGCAGTTCTTC. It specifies CASSEETRAVDEQFF.

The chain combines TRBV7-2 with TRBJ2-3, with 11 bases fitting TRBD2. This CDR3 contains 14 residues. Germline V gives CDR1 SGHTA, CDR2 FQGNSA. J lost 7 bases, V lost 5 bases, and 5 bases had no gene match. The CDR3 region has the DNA TGTGCCAGCAGCCGTAGCGGGGGGGCTAATACGCAGTATTTT. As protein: CASSRSGGANTQYF. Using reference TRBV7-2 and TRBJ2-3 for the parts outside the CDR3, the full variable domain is GAGVSQSPSNKVTEKGKDVELRCDPISGHTALYWYRQSLGQGLEFLIYFQGNSAPDKSGLPSDRFSAERTGGSVSTLTIQRTQQEDSAVYLCASSRSGGANTQYFGPGTRLTVL.

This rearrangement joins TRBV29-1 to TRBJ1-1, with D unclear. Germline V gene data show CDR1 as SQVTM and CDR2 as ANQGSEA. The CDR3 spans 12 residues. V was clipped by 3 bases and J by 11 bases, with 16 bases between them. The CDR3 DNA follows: TGCAGCGTTGAGCGACTCCAAACGGGCGCTTTCTTT. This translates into CSVERLQTGAFF.

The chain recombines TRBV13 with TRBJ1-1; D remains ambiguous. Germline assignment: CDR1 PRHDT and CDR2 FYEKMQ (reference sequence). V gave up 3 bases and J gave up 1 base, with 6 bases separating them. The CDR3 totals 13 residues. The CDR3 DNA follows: TGTGCCAGCAGCTTTGGGCCGAACACTGAAGCTTTCTTT. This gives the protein CASSFGPNTEAFF.

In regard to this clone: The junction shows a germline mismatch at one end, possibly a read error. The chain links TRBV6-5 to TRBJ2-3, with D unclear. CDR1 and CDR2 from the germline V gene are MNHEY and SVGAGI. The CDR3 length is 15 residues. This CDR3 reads CASSDSGFGTDTQYF. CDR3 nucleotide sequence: TGTGCCAGCAGTGACTCTGGATTTGGCACAGATACGCAGTATTTT.

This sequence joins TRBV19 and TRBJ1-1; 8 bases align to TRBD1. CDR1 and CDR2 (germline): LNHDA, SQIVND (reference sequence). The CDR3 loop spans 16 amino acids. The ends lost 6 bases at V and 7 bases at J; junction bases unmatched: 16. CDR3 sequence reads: CASSQRNPGTGNEAFF. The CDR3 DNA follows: TGTGCCAGTAGCCAAAGAAACCCCGGGACAGGCAATGAAGCTTTCTTT. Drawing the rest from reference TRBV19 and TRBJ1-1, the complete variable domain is DGGITQSPKYLFRKEGQNVTLSCEQNLNHDAMYWYRQDPGQGLRLIYYSQIVNDFQKGDIAEGYSVSREKKESFPLTVTSAQKNPTAFYLCASSQRNPGTGNEAFFGQGTRLTVV.

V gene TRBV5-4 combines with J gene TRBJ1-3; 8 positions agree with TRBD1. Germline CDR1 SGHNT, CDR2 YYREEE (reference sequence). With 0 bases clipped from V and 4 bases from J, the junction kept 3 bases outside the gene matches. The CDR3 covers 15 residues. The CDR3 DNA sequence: TGTGCCAGCAGCTTGGACAGGGGGTGGGGAAACACCATATATTTT. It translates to CASSLDRGWGNTIYF.

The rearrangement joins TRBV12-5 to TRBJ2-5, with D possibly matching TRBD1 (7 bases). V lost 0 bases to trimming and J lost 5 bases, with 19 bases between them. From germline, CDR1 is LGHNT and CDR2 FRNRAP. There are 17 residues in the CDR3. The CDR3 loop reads CASGLVLEGAGTETQYF. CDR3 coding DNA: TGTGCTAGTGGTTTGGTATTGGAGGGGGCGGGTACGGAGACCCAGTACTTC.